Listed below are T cell receptor beta chains from one sample, sequenced in a study of CD8 T cells in Susac syndrome. TCRdb reanalysed the immunoSEQ multiplex PCR reads using MiXCR and keeps one entry per CDR3 protein. The sample includes a few hundred thousand distinct CDR3 sequences, approximately 90% of them seen just once. The sample taken for sequencing was CD4+ T cells from PBMCs. The receptors shown here come from a human donor with multiple sclerosis. Each CDR3 is given with its conserved first and last residue.

CASNTYGGAETGELFF	TRBV7-3
CASSHGSRGGTDTQYF	TRBV14
CASSEVVEFYGYTF	TRBV2
CASTKRAGKDTQYF	TRBV6-2/TRBV6-3
CASSLALGTEYGYTF	TRBV12-3/TRBV12-4
CASSLGQARGEKLFF	TRBV11-3
CASRSGGDSQHF	TRBV6-1
CASSFSSGGYTF	TRBV12-3/TRBV12-4
CASSQESGRRTEAFF	TRBV4-1
CASSLRGHTNTEAFF	TRBV7-9
CSVGPRGPNEKLFF	TRBV29-1
CASSPPTGEGRGYTF	TRBV18
CASSYSLTKAGLSYNEQFF	TRBV6-2/TRBV6-3